This T cell receptor (beta chain) was recovered during a study of T cells in Graves' hyperthyroidism and ophthalmopathy. The sample holds a few counts of this clonotype. The length of the CDR3 is 15 residues. Germline V lookup: CDR1 GTSNPN, CDR2 SVGIG (reference sequence). V was shortened by 3 bases and J by 2 bases, with 16 bases between the two germline ends. From RNA transcripts, TCR beta CDR3 regions were amplified. A first-round RT-PCR of the TCR CDR3 used the HTBI primer set. Each CDR3 protein is one row after TCRdb ran MiXCR on the multiplex PCR reads. The repertoire holds about 520,000 distinct CDR3 sequences, with less than 25% as singletons. Ophthalmopathy cases met thresholds of Clinical Activity Score at least 3, NOSPECS grade at least 4 and duration under 3 months.

Sequencing was carried out using blood. The receptor's source is a woman in her thirties with Graves' ophthalmopathy. This rearrangement joins TRBV30 to TRBJ2-5, with TRBD1 as a possible D gene (6 bases). The CDR3 nucleotides are TGTGCCTGGAGACATACGGGACAATTACAAGAGACCCAGTACTTC. It codes for CAWRHTGQLQETQYF. Complete variable domain (other parts from reference TRBV30 and TRBJ2-5): SQTIHQWPATLVQPVGSPLSLECTVEGTSNPNLYWYRQAAGRGLQLLFYSVGIGQISSEVPQNLSASRPQDRQFILSSKKLLLSDSGFYLCAWRHTGQLQETQYFGPGTRLLVL.